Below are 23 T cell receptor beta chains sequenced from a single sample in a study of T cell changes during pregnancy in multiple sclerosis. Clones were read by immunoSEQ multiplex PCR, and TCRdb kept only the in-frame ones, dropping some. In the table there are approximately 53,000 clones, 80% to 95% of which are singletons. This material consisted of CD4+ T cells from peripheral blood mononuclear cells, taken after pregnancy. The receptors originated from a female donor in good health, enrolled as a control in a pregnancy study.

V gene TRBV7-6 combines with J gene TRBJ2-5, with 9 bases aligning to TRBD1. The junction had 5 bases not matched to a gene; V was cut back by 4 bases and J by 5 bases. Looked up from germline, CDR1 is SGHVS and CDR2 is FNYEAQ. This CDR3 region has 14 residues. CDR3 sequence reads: CASSSQGAGETQYF. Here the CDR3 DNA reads TGTGCCAGCAGCTCACAGGGGGCGGGGGAGACCCAGTACTTC. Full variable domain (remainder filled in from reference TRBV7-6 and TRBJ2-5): GAGVSQSPRYKVTKRGQDVALRCDPISGHVSLYWYRQALGQGPEFLTYFNYEAQQDKSGLPNDRFSAERPEGSISTLTIQRTEQRDSAMYRCASSSQGAGETQYFGPGTRLLVL.

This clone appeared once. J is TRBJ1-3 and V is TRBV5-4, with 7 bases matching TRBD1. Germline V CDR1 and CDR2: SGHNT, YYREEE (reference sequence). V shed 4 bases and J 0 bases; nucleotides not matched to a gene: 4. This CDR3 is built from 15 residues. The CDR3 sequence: CASSATGTSGNTIYF. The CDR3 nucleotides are TGTGCCAGCAGCGCGACAGGGACCTCTGGAAACACCATATATTTT.

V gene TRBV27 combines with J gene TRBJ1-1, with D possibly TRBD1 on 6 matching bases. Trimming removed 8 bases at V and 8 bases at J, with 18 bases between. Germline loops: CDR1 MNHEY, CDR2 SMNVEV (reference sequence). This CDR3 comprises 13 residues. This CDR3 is CASWRGALGEAFF. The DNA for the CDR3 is TGTGCCAGCTGGCGGGGGGCCTTGGGGGAAGCTTTCTTT.

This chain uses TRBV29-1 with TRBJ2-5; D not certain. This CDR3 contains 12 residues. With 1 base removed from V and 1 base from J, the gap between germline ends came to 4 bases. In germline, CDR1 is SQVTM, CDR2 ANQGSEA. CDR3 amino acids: CSVEVSQETQYF. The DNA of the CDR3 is TGCAGCGTTGAAGTCAGCCAAGAGACCCAGTACTTC.

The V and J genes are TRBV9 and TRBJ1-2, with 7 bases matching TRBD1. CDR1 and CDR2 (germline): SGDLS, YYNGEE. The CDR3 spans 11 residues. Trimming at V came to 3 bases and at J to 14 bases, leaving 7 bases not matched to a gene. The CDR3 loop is CASSGQTGQTF. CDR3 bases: TGTGCCAGCAGCGGCCAGACAGGGCAAACCTTC.

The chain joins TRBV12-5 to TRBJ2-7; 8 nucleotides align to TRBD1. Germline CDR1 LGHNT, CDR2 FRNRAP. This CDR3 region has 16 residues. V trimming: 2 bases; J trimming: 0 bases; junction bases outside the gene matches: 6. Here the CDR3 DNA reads TGTGCTAGTGGTTTGATCGCGGGACAGGTCTCCTACGAGCAGTACTTC. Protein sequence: CASGLIAGQVSYEQYF. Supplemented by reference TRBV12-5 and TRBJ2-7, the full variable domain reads DARVTQTPRHKVTEMGQEVTMRCQPILGHNTVFWYRQTMMQGLELLAYFRNRAPLDDSGMPKDRFSAEMPDATLATLKIQPSEPRDSAVYFCASGLIAGQVSYEQYFGPGTRLTVT.

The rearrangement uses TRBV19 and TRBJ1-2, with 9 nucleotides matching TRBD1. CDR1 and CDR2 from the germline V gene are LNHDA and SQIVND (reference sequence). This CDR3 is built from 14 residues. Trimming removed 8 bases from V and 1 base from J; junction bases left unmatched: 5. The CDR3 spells CASHRTGVNYGYTF. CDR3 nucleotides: TGTGCCAGTCACCGGACAGGGGTTAACTATGGCTACACCTTC.

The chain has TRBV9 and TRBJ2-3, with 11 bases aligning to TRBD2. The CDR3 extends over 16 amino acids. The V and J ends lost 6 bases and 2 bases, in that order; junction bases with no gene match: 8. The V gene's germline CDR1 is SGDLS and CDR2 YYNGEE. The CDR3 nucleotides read TGTGCCAGCATCCTCGGGACTAGCGGAAACACAGATACGCAGTATTTT. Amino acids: CASILGTSGNTDTQYF. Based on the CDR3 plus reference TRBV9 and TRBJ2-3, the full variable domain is DSGVTQTPKHLITATGQRVTLRCSPRSGDLSVYWYQQSLDQGLQFLIQYYNGEERAKGNILERFSAQQFPDLHSELNLSSLELGDSALYFCASILGTSGNTDTQYFGPGTRLTVL.

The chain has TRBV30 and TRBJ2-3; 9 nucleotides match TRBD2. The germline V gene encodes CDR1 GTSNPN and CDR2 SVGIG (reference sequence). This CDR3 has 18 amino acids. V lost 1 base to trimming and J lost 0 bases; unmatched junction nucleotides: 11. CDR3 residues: CAWSASGGRETSTDTQYF. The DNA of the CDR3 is TGTGCCTGGAGTGCCAGCGGGGGGAGAGAGACGAGCACAGATACGCAGTATTTT.

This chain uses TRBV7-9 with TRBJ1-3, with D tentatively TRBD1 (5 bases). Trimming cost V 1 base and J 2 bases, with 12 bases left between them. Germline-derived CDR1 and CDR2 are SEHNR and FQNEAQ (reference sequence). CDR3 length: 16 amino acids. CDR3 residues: CASSLETGLTGNTIYF. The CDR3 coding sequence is TGTGCCAGCAGCTTAGAGACGGGACTCACTGGAAACACCATATATTTT.

The CDR3 DNA reads as TGTGCCGGAGGGACGTCTTACGAGCAGTACTTC. Residues: CAGGTSYEQYF. V is TRBV7-9 and J is TRBJ2-7; TRBD2 might be the D (6 bases). Trimming pared 11 bases from V and 4 bases from J, leaving 12 bases between. This CDR3 has 11 residues. The germline CDR1 and CDR2 sequences are SEHNR and FQNEAQ (reference sequence).

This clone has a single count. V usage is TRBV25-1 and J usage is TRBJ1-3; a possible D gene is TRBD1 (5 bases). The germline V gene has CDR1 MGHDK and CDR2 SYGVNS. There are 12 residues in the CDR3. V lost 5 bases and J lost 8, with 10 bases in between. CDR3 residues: CASSRLGHTIYF. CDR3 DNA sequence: TGTGCCAGCAGTAGACTGGGGCACACCATATATTTT.

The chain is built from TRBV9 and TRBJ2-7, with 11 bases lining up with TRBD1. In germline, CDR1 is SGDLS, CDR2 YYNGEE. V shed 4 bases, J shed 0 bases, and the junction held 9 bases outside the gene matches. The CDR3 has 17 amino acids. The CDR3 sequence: CASSPRTGGPFSYEQYF. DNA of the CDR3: TGTGCCAGCAGCCCCCGGACAGGGGGCCCATTCTCCTACGAGCAGTACTTC. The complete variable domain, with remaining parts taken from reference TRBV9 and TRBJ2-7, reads DSGVTQTPKHLITATGQRVTLRCSPRSGDLSVYWYQQSLDQGLQFLIQYYNGEERAKGNILERFSAQQFPDLHSELNLSSLELGDSALYFCASSPRTGGPFSYEQYFGPGTRLTVT.

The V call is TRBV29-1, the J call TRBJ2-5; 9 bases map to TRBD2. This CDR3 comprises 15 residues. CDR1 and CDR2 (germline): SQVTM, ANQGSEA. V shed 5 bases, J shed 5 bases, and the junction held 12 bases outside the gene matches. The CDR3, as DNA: TGCAGCGTTTCCAGCCTAGCGGGAATAATGGAGACCCAGTACTTC. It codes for CSVSSLAGIMETQYF.

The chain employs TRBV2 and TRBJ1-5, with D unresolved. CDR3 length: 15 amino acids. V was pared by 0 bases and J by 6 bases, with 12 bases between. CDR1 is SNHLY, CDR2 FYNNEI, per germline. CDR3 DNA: TGTGCCAGCAGTGAAGCGAGAATGGCGGGTCAGCCCCAGCATTTT. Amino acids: CASSEARMAGQPQHF. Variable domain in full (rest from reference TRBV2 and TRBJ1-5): EPEVTQTPSHQVTQMGQEVILRCVPISNHLYFYWYRQILGQKVEFLVSFYNNEISEKSEIFDDQFSVERPDGSNFTLKIRSTKLEDSAMYFCASSEARMAGQPQHFGDGTRLSIL.

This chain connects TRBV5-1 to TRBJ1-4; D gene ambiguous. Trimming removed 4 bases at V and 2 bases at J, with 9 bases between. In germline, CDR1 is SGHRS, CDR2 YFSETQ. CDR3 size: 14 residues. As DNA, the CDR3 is TGCGCCAGCAGCAAATCTGAGACTAATGAAAAACTGTTTTTT. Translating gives CASSKSETNEKLFF.

CDR3 bases: TGTGCCAGCAGCTCAGGACAGAGCTCCTACAATGAGCAGTTCTTC. This codes for CASSSGQSSYNEQFF. The chain joins TRBV11-3 to TRBJ2-1, with a possible D match to TRBD1 (6 bases). This CDR3 region has 15 residues. Trimming cost V 4 bases and J 0 bases, with 10 bases left between them. Germline CDR1 SGHNT, CDR2 YENEEA.

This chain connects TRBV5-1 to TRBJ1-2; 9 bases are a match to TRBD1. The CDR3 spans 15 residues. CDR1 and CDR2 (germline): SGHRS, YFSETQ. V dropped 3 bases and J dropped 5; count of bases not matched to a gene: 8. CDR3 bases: TGCGCCAGCAGCTCTAATTCGGGACAGGGTTATGGCTACACCTTC. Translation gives CASSSNSGQGYGYTF.

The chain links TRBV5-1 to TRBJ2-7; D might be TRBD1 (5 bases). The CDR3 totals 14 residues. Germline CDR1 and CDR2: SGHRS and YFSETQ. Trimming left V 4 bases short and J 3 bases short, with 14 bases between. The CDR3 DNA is TGCGCCAGCAGCCGAACCACAGGAAACTACGAGCAGTACTTC. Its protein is CASSRTTGNYEQYF. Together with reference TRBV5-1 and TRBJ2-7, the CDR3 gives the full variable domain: KAGVTQTPRYLIKTRGQQVTLSCSPISGHRSVSWYQQTPGQGLQFLFEYFSETQRNKGNFPGRFSGRQFSNSRSEMNVSTLELGDSALYLCASSRTTGNYEQYFGPGTRLTVT.

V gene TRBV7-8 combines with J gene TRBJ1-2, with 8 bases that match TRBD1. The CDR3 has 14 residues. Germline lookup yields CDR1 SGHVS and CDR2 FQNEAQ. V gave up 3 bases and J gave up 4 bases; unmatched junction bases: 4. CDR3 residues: CASSLDRDSYGYTF. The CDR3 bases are TGTGCCAGCAGCTTGGACAGGGATAGCTATGGCTACACCTTC.

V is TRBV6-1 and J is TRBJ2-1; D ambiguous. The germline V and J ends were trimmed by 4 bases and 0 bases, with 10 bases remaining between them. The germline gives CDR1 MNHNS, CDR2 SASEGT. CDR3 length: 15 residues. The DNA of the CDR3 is TGTGCCAGCAGTGTTAATCCAGGCTCCTACAATGAGCAGTTCTTC. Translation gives CASSVNPGSYNEQFF.

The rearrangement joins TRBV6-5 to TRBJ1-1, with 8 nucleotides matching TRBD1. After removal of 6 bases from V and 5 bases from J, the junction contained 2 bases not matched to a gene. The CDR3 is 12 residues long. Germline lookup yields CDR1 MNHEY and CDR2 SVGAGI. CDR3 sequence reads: CASRRQGTEAFF. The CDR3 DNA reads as TGTGCCAGCAGGAGACAGGGGACTGAAGCTTTCTTT.

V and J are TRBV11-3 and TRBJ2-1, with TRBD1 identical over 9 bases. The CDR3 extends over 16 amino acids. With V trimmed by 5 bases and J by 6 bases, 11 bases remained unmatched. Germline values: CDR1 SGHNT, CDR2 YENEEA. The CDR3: CASSRTGGLTSNEQFF. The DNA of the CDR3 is TGTGCCAGCAGCCGCACAGGGGGCCTTACCTCCAATGAGCAGTTCTTC.